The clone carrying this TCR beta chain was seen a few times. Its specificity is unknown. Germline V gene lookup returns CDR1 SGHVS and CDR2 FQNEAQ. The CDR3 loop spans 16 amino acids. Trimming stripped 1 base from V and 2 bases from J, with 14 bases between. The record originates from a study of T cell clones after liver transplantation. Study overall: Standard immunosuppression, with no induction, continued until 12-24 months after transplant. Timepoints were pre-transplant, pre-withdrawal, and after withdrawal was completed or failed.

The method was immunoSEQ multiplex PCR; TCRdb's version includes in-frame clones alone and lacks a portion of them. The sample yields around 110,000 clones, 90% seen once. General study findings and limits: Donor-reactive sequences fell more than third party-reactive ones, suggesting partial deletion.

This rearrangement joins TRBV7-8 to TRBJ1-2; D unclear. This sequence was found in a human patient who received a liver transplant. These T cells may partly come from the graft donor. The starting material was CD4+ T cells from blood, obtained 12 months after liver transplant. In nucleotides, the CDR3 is TGTGCCAGCAGCTTAGGGTCCCCCGGGCAGAACTATGGCTACACCTTC. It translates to CASSLGSPGQNYGYTF.